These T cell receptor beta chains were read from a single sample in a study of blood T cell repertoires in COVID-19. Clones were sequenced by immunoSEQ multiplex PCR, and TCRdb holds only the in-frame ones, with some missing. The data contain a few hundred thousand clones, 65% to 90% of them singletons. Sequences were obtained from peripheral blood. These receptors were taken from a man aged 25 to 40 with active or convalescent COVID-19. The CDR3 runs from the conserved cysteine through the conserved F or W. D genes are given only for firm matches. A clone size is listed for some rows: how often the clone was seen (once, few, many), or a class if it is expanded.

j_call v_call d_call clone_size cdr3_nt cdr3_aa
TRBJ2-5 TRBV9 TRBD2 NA TGTGCCAGCAGCGTAGGGGTCGGGGGGGTCCAAGAGACCCAGTACTTC CASSVGVGGVQETQYF
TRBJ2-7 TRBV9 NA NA TGTGCCAGCAGCGTAGGTTCAGGCTCCTACGAGCAGTACTTC CASSVGSGSYEQYF
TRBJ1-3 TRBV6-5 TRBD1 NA TGTGCCAGCAGCAAGACAGGGGTTGGAAACACCATATATTTT CASSKTGVGNTIYF
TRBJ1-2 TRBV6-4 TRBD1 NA TGTGCCAGCAGGGAGGACAGGGGTGCTAACTATGGCTACACCTTC CASREDRGANYGYTF
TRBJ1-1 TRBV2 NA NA TGTGCCAGCAGTGTAGGGGGTAACACTGAAGCTTTCTTT CASSVGGNTEAFF
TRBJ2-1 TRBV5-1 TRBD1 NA TGCGCCAGCAGCTTGTCCCTTGGACAGGGTGTGGATGAGCAGTTCTTC CASSLSLGQGVDEQFF
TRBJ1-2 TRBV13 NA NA TGTGCCAGCAGCTTAGGTGCAGGAACGAACTATGGCTACACCTTC CASSLGAGTNYGYTF
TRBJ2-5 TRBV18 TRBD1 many TGTGCCAGCTCACTGAACCCCGGGACAGGGGTCGAGACCCAGTACTTC CASSLNPGTGVETQYF
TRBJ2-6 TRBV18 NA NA TGTGCCAGCTCCCCAGACAGCGCCGCATCTGGGGCCAACGTCCTGACTTTC CASSPDSAASGANVLTF
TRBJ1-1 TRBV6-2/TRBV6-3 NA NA TGTGCCAGCAGTTCCCCTTCGAGCCTCACTGAAGCTTTCTTT CASSSPSSLTEAFF
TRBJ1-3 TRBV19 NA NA TGTGCCAGTAGTATTCTCAGGGGAAACACCATATATTTT CASSILRGNTIYF
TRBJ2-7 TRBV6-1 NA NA TGTGCCAGCAGTGAGGCTTTAGGACAGCCGGCGTACGAGCAGTACTTC CASSEALGQPAYEQYF
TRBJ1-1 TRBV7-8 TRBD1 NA TGTGCCAGCAGCTTAGTGGGACAGGGATTACCTGAAGCTTTCTTT CASSLVGQGLPEAFF